Presented here are 18 T cell receptor beta chains from one specimen sequenced in a study of cytomegalovirus exposure and HLA in healthy donors. PCR was performed using 60 Vbeta and 13 Jbeta primers. TCRdb's copy holds only in-frame clones and misses some; the assay was immunoSEQ multiplex PCR. Here the sample spans approximately 150,000 clones, around 78% being singletons. Sequenced input: PBMCs. Receptors originate from a man between 35 and 55 years old in good health and CMV-seronegative.

The rearrangement joins TRBV30 to TRBJ1-2, with TRBD1 matching over 7 bases. Germline loops: CDR1 GTSNPN, CDR2 SVGIG (reference sequence). The CDR3 runs to 17 residues. V was pared by 2 bases and J by 8 bases, with 20 bases of the junction left unmatched. CDR3: CAWSPSWDSRLFLGYTF. Written as DNA, the CDR3 is TGTGCCTGGAGTCCCTCGTGGGACAGTCGGCTGTTTTTGGGCTACACCTTC.

The chain is built from TRBV19 and TRBJ2-3; D perhaps matches TRBD1 (5 bases). Looked up from germline, CDR1 is LNHDA and CDR2 is SQIVND (reference sequence). CDR3 size: 17 residues. V was clipped by 2 bases and J by 4 bases, with 19 bases between them. CDR3 residues: CASSIWKSGPGSDTQYF. CDR3 nucleotide sequence: TGTGCCAGTAGTATATGGAAATCGGGCCCAGGGTCAGATACGCAGTATTTT.

For this clone: The junction departs from germline at one end; a sequencing error may be responsible. This chain uses TRBV7-9 with TRBJ1-4; TRBD1 matches 7 bases. CDR3 size: 14 residues. The V gene's germline CDR1 is SEHNR and CDR2 FQNEAQ (reference sequence). CDR3 DNA sequence: TGTTCCAGCAGTCCGGGACAGTATAATGAAAAACTGTTTTTT. Protein product: CSSSPGQYNEKLFF.

This chain uses TRBV10-3 with TRBJ1-3; D not resolved. CDR1 and CDR2 from the germline V gene are ENHRY and SYGVKD. V lost 7 bases, J lost 8 bases, and 18 bases lay in between. This CDR3 is 14 amino acids long. The CDR3 bases are TGTGCCATCAAAGTGGAGGGAGAGGAGGACACCATATATTTT. Translated, it gives CAIKVEGEEDTIYF.

This clone was detected once. The rearrangement uses TRBV27 and TRBJ2-2; D uncertain. Looked up from germline, CDR1 is MNHEY and CDR2 is SMNVEV (reference sequence). V lost 3 bases and J lost 4, with 12 bases in between. This CDR3 is 15 amino acids long. CDR3 coding DNA: TGTGCCAGCAGTTTGGCACCTCGCGGCACCGGGGAGCTGTTTTTT. Its protein is CASSLAPRGTGELFF.

This clone has only one observation. The chain is built from TRBV30 and TRBJ2-3; D possibly corresponds to TRBD2 (5 bases). CDR1 and CDR2 from the germline V gene are GTSNPN and SVGIG (reference sequence). With 3 bases removed from V and 2 bases from J, the gap between germline ends came to 15 bases. CDR3 length: 15 residues. CDR3 loop: CAWRPIGLYTDTQYF. The CDR3 DNA sequence: TGTGCCTGGAGACCGATCGGACTGTACACAGATACGCAGTATTTT.

The V call is TRBV27, the J call TRBJ1-5; possibly TRBD1 for D (6 bases). Germline V CDR1 and CDR2: MNHEY, SMNVEV (reference sequence). The germline V and J ends were trimmed by 2 bases and 2 bases, with 7 bases remaining between them. The CDR3 loop spans 14 amino acids. CDR3 amino acids: CASSLAGGNQPQHF. The CDR3 coding sequence is TGTGCCAGCAGTTTAGCAGGGGGCAATCAGCCCCAGCATTTT.

The chain employs TRBV16 and TRBJ1-4; 7 bases match TRBD1. The junction had 10 bases not matched to a gene; V was cut back by 2 bases and J by 7 bases. Germline CDR1 KGHSY, CDR2 FQNENV. CDR3 size: 16 residues. The DNA of the CDR3 is TGTGCCAGCAGCCAAAACCAGGGGGGCCGGAGTGAAAAACTGTTTTTT. Its protein is CASSQNQGGRSEKLFF.

This sequence joins TRBV5-4 and TRBJ2-7; 9 positions match TRBD1. The CDR3 spans 16 residues. The ends lost 3 bases at V and 3 bases at J; junction bases unmatched: 10. Looked up from germline, CDR1 is SGHNT and CDR2 is YYREEE (reference sequence). In DNA form, the CDR3 reads TGTGCCAGCAGCTCAGCGGTGGACAGGGGTTACTACGAGCAGTACTTC. This translates into CASSSAVDRGYYEQYF.

This clone was observed a handful of times. The chain links TRBV30 to TRBJ2-3, with 11 bases that match TRBD2. The CDR3 contains 14 residues. Losses at the gene ends were 5 bases for V and 6 bases for J; bases not matched to a gene: 7. Germline V lookup: CDR1 GTSNPN, CDR2 SVGIG (reference sequence). This CDR3 reads CAWGGLAEGDTQYF. In nucleotides, the CDR3 is TGTGCCTGGGGGGGACTAGCGGAGGGGGATACGCAGTATTTT. Variable domain in full (rest from reference TRBV30 and TRBJ2-3): SQTIHQWPATLVQPVGSPLSLECTVEGTSNPNLYWYRQAAGRGLQLLFYSVGIGQISSEVPQNLSASRPQDRQFILSSKKLLLSDSGFYLCAWGGLAEGDTQYFGPGTRLTVL.

The rearrangement uses TRBV7-2 and TRBJ2-1; D is unresolved. The CDR3 has 17 amino acids. Germline CDR1 and CDR2: SGHTA and FQGNSA. Trimming removed 5 bases from V and 0 bases from J, with 17 bases in between. CDR3 sequence reads: CASSPEAAQSSYNEQFF. The CDR3 DNA sequence: TGTGCCAGCAGCCCCGAGGCCGCTCAGAGCTCCTACAATGAGCAGTTCTTC.

A single count supports this clone. The chain has TRBV28 and TRBJ2-7, with TRBD1 as a possible D gene (5 bases). Germline V gene sequence: CDR1 MDHEN, CDR2 SYDVKM. V lost 8 bases and J 3 bases, leaving 17 bases between the germline ends. The CDR3 spans 14 residues. The CDR3 DNA reads as TGTGCCAGCGCTTCTCAGGGCTTTGTCTACGAGCAGTACTTC. Translated: CASASQGFVYEQYF. The full variable domain, completed using reference TRBV28 and TRBJ2-7, is DVKVTQSSRYLVKRTGEKVFLECVQDMDHENMFWYRQDPGLGLRLIYFSYDVKMKEKGDIPEGYSVSREKKERFSLILESASTNQTSMYLCASASQGFVYEQYFGPGTRLTVT.

The CDR3 DNA is TGTGCCAGCAGTTTATCAGGGGTGGAGACCCAGTACTTC. This translates into CASSLSGVETQYF. This rearrangement joins TRBV28 to TRBJ2-5; possible D gene TRBD1, 6 bases. Germline CDR1 and CDR2: MDHEN and SYDVKM. The CDR3 consists of 13 residues. The V gene lost 1 base and the J gene lost 5 bases, with 8 bases spanning the gap.

The rearrangement joins TRBV6-6 to TRBJ2-1; D possibly corresponds to TRBD1 (5 bases). CDR1 is MNHNY, CDR2 SVGAGI, per germline (reference sequence). With 6 bases removed from V and 9 bases from J, the gap between germline ends came to 12 bases. There are 12 residues in the CDR3. CDR3: CASRDTGSEQFF. The CDR3 DNA reads as TGTGCCAGCAGAGACACAGGCAGTGAGCAGTTCTTC.

The V gene is TRBV6-1, the J gene TRBJ1-3; the D gene is possibly TRBD1 (5 bases). The CDR3 is made up of 18 amino acids. CDR1 and CDR2 from the germline V gene are MNHNS and SASEGT. The V end lost 4 bases, the J end lost 4 bases, and 23 bases lay between the germline ends. The CDR3 bases are TGTGCCAGCAGTGCCCGACAGACTTACCGTTCGACCGGAAACACCATATATTTT. It yields the protein CASSARQTYRSTGNTIYF.

The chain links TRBV6-1 to TRBJ1-5; D remains ambiguous. V was cut by 4 bases and J by 6 bases, with 13 bases left in between. The CDR3 totals 14 residues. The germline V gene has CDR1 MNHNS and CDR2 SASEGT. The CDR3 nucleotides are TGTGCCAGCAGTGGATATAGGGCGGGTCAGCCCCAGCATTTT. Translation gives CASSGYRAGQPQHF.

This clone occurred once. The rearrangement links TRBV25-1 to TRBJ2-7; maybe TRBD2 (6 bases). The V gene lost 10 bases and the J gene lost 3 bases, with 19 bases spanning the gap. The germline gives CDR1 MGHDK, CDR2 SYGVNS. CDR3 length equals 14 residues. In nucleotides, the CDR3 is TGTGCCATGCCCATCCGACTAGTTATCTACGAGCAGTACGTC. Residues: CAMPIRLVIYEQYV.

The chain joins TRBV12-5 to TRBJ2-2; no clear D. The CDR3 length is 13 residues. Trimming took off 6 bases at V and 0 bases at J, with 5 bases between the two ends. Germline V lookup: CDR1 LGHNT, CDR2 FRNRAP. The CDR3 DNA follows: TGTGCTAGTGGACTGGCGAACACCGGGGAGCTGTTTTTT. Protein product: CASGLANTGELFF.